The rows below give T cell receptor beta chains drawn from one sample of a study of cytomegalovirus exposure and HLA in healthy donors. Using immunoSEQ multiplex PCR, the repertoire was profiled, and TCRdb retains in-frame clones only, with some absent. The sample has more than 150,000 clones, roughly 80% seen once. Input material: PBMCs. These TCRs come from a young woman in good health and CMV-seropositive. Each CDR3 is given with its conserved first and last residue. The D gene is left open where the match is weak. Part of the rows lack a size; the others show once, few, many or a class for expanded clones.

j_call d_call clone_size v_call cdr3_length cdr3_aa cdr3_nt
TRBJ2-7 TRBD1 NA TRBV28 15 CASRTIRDRGYEQYF TGTGCCAGCAGGACAATACGGGACAGGGGCTACGAGCAGTACTTC
TRBJ2-1 NA NA TRBV9 11 CASSVGVEQFF TGTGCCAGCAGCGTAGGCGTTGAGCAGTTCTTC
TRBJ2-7 NA NA TRBV9 14 CASSVGDSPYEQYF TGTGCCAGCAGCGTAGGTGACAGCCCCTACGAGCAGTACTTC
TRBJ2-7 NA NA TRBV7-3 15 CASSQGLGSSYEQYF TGTGCCAGCAGCCAGGGACTTGGGAGCTCCTACGAGCAGTACTTC
TRBJ1-1 TRBD1 NA TRBV4-1 19 CASSQVGATGANRRVVAFF TGCGCCAGCAGCCAAGTCGGGGCAACAGGGGCCAACCGAAGGGTCGTAGCTTTCTTT
TRBJ2-5 NA few TRBV11-3 14 CASSFPGVGETQYF TGTGCCAGCAGCTTTCCAGGGGTTGGAGAGACCCAGTACTTC
TRBJ1-4 NA NA TRBV4-1 16 CASSQEDGGADEKLFF TGTGCCAGCAGCCAAGAGGATGGCGGGGCAGATGAAAAACTGTTTTTT
TRBJ1-2 NA NA TRBV25-1 15 CASSDWTSTIYGYTF TGTGCCAGCAGTGATTGGACTTCCACGATCTATGGCTACACCTTC
TRBJ2-7 TRBD2 NA TRBV5-1 16 CASSLVVGRGSYEQYF TGCGCCAGCAGCTTGGTGGTGGGGAGGGGATCCTACGAGCAGTACTTC
TRBJ2-1 TRBD2 NA TRBV7-7 15 CASSLGTSTGDEQFF TGTGCTAGCAGCTTAGGGACTAGCACAGGGGATGAGCAGTTCTTC
TRBJ2-3 NA few TRBV10-3 12 CAISDGADTQYF TGTGCCATCAGTGATGGGGCGGATACGCAGTATTTT
TRBJ2-7 NA NA TRBV28 13 CASSLSPGNEQYF TGTGCCAGCAGTTTATCGCCAGGGAACGAGCAGTACTTC
TRBJ2-7 TRBD2 NA TRBV18 15 CASSPPGGTTNQQYF TGTGCCAGCTCACCACCGGGCGGGACTACGAATCAGCAGTACTTC
TRBJ2-2 NA NA TRBV29-1 16 CSVESRGTEDTGELFF TGCAGCGTTGAATCTCGGGGGACAGAGGACACCGGGGAGCTGTTTTTT